The 30 T cell receptor beta chains presented below share a single source sample, sequenced in a study of blood T cells in healthy people across ages. It was with a sample-barcoded 5' primer and a J-beta primer mix that a second PCR of roughly 6 to 12 cycles was run. TCRdb reprocessed the 5' RACE reads via MiXCR and lists one record per CDR3 protein. Of roughly 1.4 million distinct CDR3 sequences listed, around 55% are singletons. Specimen: blood. These receptors were taken from a man aged 18 to 35 in good health.

This clonotype has a count of ten or more. V and J are TRBV4-3 and TRBJ2-1; D remains ambiguous. V shed 0 bases and J shed 9 bases, with 12 bases lying between them. This CDR3 comprises 14 residues. CDR1 is LGHNA, CDR2 YSLEER, per germline. The CDR3 DNA sequence: TGCGCCAGCAGCCAAGAGGCTCTCAAGACTGAGCAGTTCTTC. The encoded protein is CASSQEALKTEQFF.

This rearrangement joins TRBV2 to TRBJ2-3, with no clear D. The V gene lost 7 bases and the J gene lost 0 bases, with 17 bases spanning the gap. This CDR3 has 16 amino acids. Germline-derived CDR1 and CDR2 are SNHLY and FYNNEI. The CDR3 is CASNPLVTPSTDTQYF. The DNA of the CDR3 is TGTGCCAGCAATCCCCTCGTGACTCCTAGCACAGATACGCAGTATTTT.

V usage is TRBV6-5 and J usage is TRBJ2-3; D gene uncertain. Trimming removed 2 bases from V and 6 bases from J, with 9 bases in between. This CDR3 contains 13 residues. Germline CDR1 and CDR2: MNHEY and SVGAGI. DNA of the CDR3: TGTGCCAGCAGTTACAGCGTCAAGGATACGCAGTATTTT. Translation gives CASSYSVKDTQYF.

The V gene is TRBV6-5, the J gene TRBJ2-2; TRBD2 matches 11 bases. The germline V gene has CDR1 MNHEY and CDR2 SVGAGI. V trimming: 11 bases; J trimming: 6 bases; junction bases outside the gene matches: 5. This CDR3 has 13 amino acids. CDR3 nucleotide sequence: TGTGCCGGGGGACTAGCGGACCCCGGGGAGCTGTTTTTT. This translates into CAGGLADPGELFF.

V gene TRBV25-1 combines with J gene TRBJ2-5; D unresolved. V was trimmed by 3 bases and J by 3 bases, leaving 8 bases between them. Germline values: CDR1 MGHDK, CDR2 SYGVNS. The CDR3 sequence is 13 residues long. CDR3 in amino acids: CASSEKGEETQYF. CDR3 coding DNA: TGTGCCAGCAGTGAGAAAGGTGAAGAGACCCAGTACTTC.

The chain recombines TRBV6-5 with TRBJ2-3, with D maybe TRBD1 (6 bases). V was trimmed by 7 bases and J by 7 bases, leaving 18 bases between them. Germline CDR1 and CDR2: MNHEY and SVGAGI. The CDR3 is 14 residues long. DNA for the CDR3: TGTGCCAGCACCAAGACAGGTCCCCCTAATACGCAGTATTTT. It is translated as CASTKTGPPNTQYF.

The chain couples TRBV27 to TRBJ2-4, with 8 bases lining up with TRBD1. J was trimmed by 2 bases and V by 4 bases; bases with no gene match: 4. The V gene's germline CDR1 is MNHEY and CDR2 SMNVEV (reference sequence). CDR3 size: 15 residues. CDR3 protein: CASSSGGAPKNIQYF. The CDR3 nucleotides are TGTGCCAGCAGTTCAGGGGGCGCGCCCAAAAACATTCAGTACTTC.

This clonotype was seen more than once but under ten times. The chain employs TRBV29-1 and TRBJ2-1, with TRBD1 matching 7 bases. The CDR3 totals 12 residues. Per germline, CDR1 SQVTM and CDR2 ANQGSEA. Unmatched junction bases numbered 12, after V lost 5 bases and J lost 14 bases. The CDR3 reads CSVRKDRFLEFF. The CDR3 region has the DNA TGCAGCGTTAGAAAGGACAGGTTCTTGGAGTTCTTC.

The rearrangement uses TRBV11-2 and TRBJ2-5; 8 bases line up with TRBD2. The CDR3 covers 17 residues. Germline-derived CDR1 and CDR2 are SGHAT and FQNNGV. Losses at the gene ends were 1 base for V and 0 bases for J; bases not matched to a gene: 7. The CDR3 region has the DNA TGTGCCAGCAGCTTAGCATGGTCTAGCGGGCACCAAGAGACCCAGTACTTC. As protein: CASSLAWSSGHQETQYF.

This clonotype has a single count. The chain has TRBV12-3 or TRBV12-4 and TRBJ2-4, with TRBD1 identical over 8 bases. This CDR3 region has 11 residues. CDR3 residues: CADGQGNEQYF. The DNA of the CDR3 is TGTGCAGACGGACAGGGCAATGAGCAGTACTTC.

The chain uses TRBV7-9 and TRBJ2-7, with D perhaps being TRBD1 or TRBD2 (5 bases each). The J call is uncertain, as TRBJ2-1 better fits the DNA end. CDR1 and CDR2 from the germline V gene are SEHNR and FQNEAQ (reference sequence). This CDR3 has 13 amino acids. CDR3 bases: TGTGCCAGCAGCACCACGTGGGGGAATGAGCAGTTCTTC. This sequence encodes CASSTTWGNEQFF.

The rearrangement joins TRBV12-3 or TRBV12-4 to TRBJ2-1; 14 nucleotides agree with TRBD2. The length of the CDR3 is 18 residues. Germline trimming cut 3 bases from V and 0 bases from J; bases unmatched to any gene: 4. CDR3 residues: CASSLGLAGASSYNEQFF. CDR3 DNA sequence: TGTGCCAGCAGTTTGGGACTAGCGGGAGCGAGCTCCTACAATGAGCAGTTCTTC.

This chain's CDR3 is CASSSRLARSYNEQFF. In DNA form, the CDR3 reads TGTGCCAGCAGCTCTCGACTAGCGCGCTCCTACAATGAGCAGTTCTTC. The chain is built from TRBV12-3 or TRBV12-4 and TRBJ2-1, with 8 bases matching TRBD2. J gave up 0 bases and V 6 bases, and 7 bases lay outside the gene matches. This CDR3 comprises 16 residues.

This clonotype was detected a few times. The rearrangement uses TRBV12-3 or TRBV12-4 and TRBJ2-5; a weak D match, TRBD1 (5 bases). V lost 4 bases and J 2 bases, leaving 8 bases between the germline ends. CDR3 length: 13 amino acids. CDR3 region: CASSSGFQETQYF. CDR3 DNA: TGTGCCAGCAGTTCAGGGTTTCAAGAGACCCAGTACTTC.

The chain employs TRBV6-2 or TRBV6-3 and TRBJ2-1, with D perhaps TRBD2 (6 bases). V gave up 5 bases and J gave up 0 bases, with 8 bases separating them. This CDR3 spans 14 amino acids. Germline V CDR1 and CDR2: MNHEY, SVGEGT. CDR3 DNA sequence: TGTGCCAGCAGTAAGGACTACTCCTACAATGAGCAGTTCTTC. Its protein product is CASSKDYSYNEQFF.

This rearrangement joins TRBV3-1 to TRBJ1-6, with TRBD1 identical over 10 bases. The germline V gene encodes CDR1 LGHDT and CDR2 YNNKEL (reference sequence). This CDR3 is 21 amino acids long. Losses at the gene ends were 0 bases for V and 5 bases for J; bases not matched to a gene: 16. The CDR3: CASSQDRDRGGPRRDNSPLHF. The CDR3 DNA reads TGTGCCAGCAGCCAAGATAGGGACAGGGGAGGTCCCAGAAGAGATAATTCACCCCTCCACTTT.

This clonotype was counted a few times. The V call is TRBV7-8, the J call TRBJ2-1; D not certain. From germline, CDR1 is SGHVS and CDR2 FQNEAQ. The V end was cut by 4 bases, the J end by 7 bases, with 5 bases between. This CDR3 has 11 residues. The CDR3: CASSSQNEQFF. CDR3 DNA: TGTGCCAGCAGCTCACAAAATGAGCAGTTCTTC.

Only a few counts were recorded for this clonotype. The chain carries TRBV5-1 and TRBJ2-1; 9 nucleotides agree with TRBD2. Trimming removed 2 bases from V and 5 bases from J; junction bases left unmatched: 8. CDR1 is SGHRS, CDR2 YFSETQ, per germline. There are 16 residues in the CDR3. The CDR3 is CASSFHSGRGDNEQFF. Here the CDR3 DNA reads TGCGCCAGCAGCTTCCATAGCGGGAGAGGGGACAATGAGCAGTTCTTC.

This chain joins TRBV25-1 and TRBJ1-1; D uncertain. The CDR3 runs 15 residues. Deletions cut 6 bases from V and 2 bases from J, with 16 bases between. CDR1 MGHDK and CDR2 SYGVNS come from the germline V gene. The CDR3: CASSVGPITNTEAFF. Here the CDR3 DNA reads TGTGCCAGCAGCGTCGGTCCCATTACTAACACTGAAGCTTTCTTT.

This rearrangement joins TRBV7-9 to TRBJ2-7; TRBD1 matches 7 bases. Per the germline V gene, CDR1 is SEHNR and CDR2 is FQNEAQ (reference sequence). Unmatched junction bases numbered 8, after V lost 4 bases and J lost 2 bases. The CDR3 covers 15 residues. CDR3 in amino acids: CASSSSGTVTYEQYF. The CDR3, as DNA: TGTGCCAGCAGCTCGTCCGGGACAGTCACCTACGAGCAGTACTTC.

The chain recombines TRBV6-2 or TRBV6-3 with TRBJ2-5, with D perhaps being TRBD1 or TRBD2 (5 bases each). TRBJ2-7 explains the end of the DNA better; the J call may be wrong. The CDR3 is 13 amino acids. Germline CDR1 MNHEY, CDR2 SVGEGT. The chain's CDR3 is CASGEGNGGEQYF. The DNA of the CDR3 is TGTGCCAGCGGGGAAGGGAATGGGGGCGAGCAGTACTTC.

The V and J genes are TRBV29-1 and TRBJ2-7; D unresolved. This CDR3 spans 14 amino acids. Germline V gene sequence: CDR1 SQVTM, CDR2 ANQGSEA. Trimming removed 6 bases from V and 2 bases from J, with 17 bases in between. In nucleotides, the CDR3 is TGCAGCGTCCCGAGTCTAGGCTCCCCCTACGAGCAGTACTTC. Amino acid sequence: CSVPSLGSPYEQYF.

The chain carries TRBV14 and TRBJ2-4; TRBD1 aligns across 7 bases. The length of the CDR3 is 16 residues. Germline CDR1 SGHDN, CDR2 FVKESK. The junction had 6 bases not matched to a gene; V was cut back by 0 bases and J by 4 bases. The CDR3 region is CASSQEGDSSKNIQYF. The DNA of the CDR3 is TGTGCCAGCAGCCAAGAGGGGGACAGTTCGAAAAACATTCAGTACTTC.

The chain has TRBV4-1 and TRBJ2-7; 9 bases fit TRBD2. The end of the DNA aligns better with TRBJ2-5, so the J call may be wrong. The CDR3 consists of 16 residues. The germline V gene encodes CDR1 MGHRA and CDR2 YSYEKL. CDR3 in amino acids: CASSQFTLAGRKTQYF. CDR3 in DNA: TGCGCCAGCAGCCAATTCACGCTAGCGGGGAGGAAGACCCAGTACTTC.

The chain couples TRBV6-2 or TRBV6-3 to TRBJ1-1; D possibly corresponds to TRBD1 (6 bases). V lost 2 bases, J lost 5 bases, and 12 bases lay in between. The CDR3 contains 14 residues. CDR1 is MNHEY, CDR2 SVGEGT, per germline. The CDR3 DNA follows: TGTGCCAGCAGTTACCCGGGGGCTACGACTGAAGCTTTCTTT. This translates into CASSYPGATTEAFF.

This clonotype was detected a few times. The chain links TRBV3-1 to TRBJ2-3; 7 positions match TRBD1. The ends lost 3 bases at V and 2 bases at J; junction bases unmatched: 14. The CDR3 consists of 18 residues. In germline, CDR1 is LGHDT, CDR2 YNNKEL (reference sequence). The CDR3 DNA reads TGTGCCAGCAGCCACGACTTTTACGGGACAGCCAACACAGATACGCAGTATTTT. Protein product: CASSHDFYGTANTDTQYF.

The chain uses TRBV30 and TRBJ2-5; D unresolved. Germline CDR1 and CDR2: GTSNPN and SVGIG (reference sequence). Trimming left V 5 bases short and J 3 bases short, with 1 base between. The CDR3 loop spans 9 amino acids. For the CDR3, the DNA is TGTGCCTGGGAAGAGACCCAGTACTTC. Translated: CAWEETQYF. The full variable domain, with the rest looked up from reference TRBV30 and TRBJ2-5, is SQTIHQWPATLVQPVGSPLSLECTVEGTSNPNLYWYRQAAGRGLQLLFYSVGIGQISSEVPQNLSASRPQDRQFILSSKKLLLSDSGFYLCAWEETQYFGPGTRLLVL.

This chain links TRBV11-2 with TRBJ2-1; TRBD1 agrees at 9 bases. Germline CDR1 is SGHAT and CDR2 is FQNNGV. The CDR3 runs 15 residues. After removal of 5 bases from V and 1 base from J, the junction contained 3 bases not matched to a gene. DNA of the CDR3: TGTGCCAGCAGCCATGGACAGGGGTCCTACAATGAGCAGTTCTTC. Residues: CASSHGQGSYNEQFF. The variable domain in full, with the rest retrieved from reference TRBV11-2 and TRBJ2-1, is EAGVAQSPRYKIIEKRQSVAFWCNPISGHATLYWYQQILGQGPKLLIQFQNNGVVDDSQLPKDRFSAERLKGVDSTLKIQPAKLEDSAVYLCASSHGQGSYNEQFFGPGTRLTVL.

The J gene is TRBJ2-1, the V gene TRBV12-3 or TRBV12-4; TRBD2 agrees at 12 bases. J was trimmed by 8 bases and V by 5 bases; bases with no gene match: 4. The CDR3 is 14 amino acids. The CDR3 DNA reads TGTGCCAGCAGTACTAGCGGGGGGACGGATGAGCAGTTCTTC. This sequence encodes CASSTSGGTDEQFF.

This clonotype was picked up one time. The V gene is TRBV20-1, the J gene TRBJ2-4; unclear D gene. TRBJ2-7 explains the end of the DNA better; the J call may be wrong. The CDR3 consists of 13 residues. CDR1 is DFQATT, CDR2 SNEGSKA, per germline (reference sequence). CDR3 loop: CSASTRMAYEQYF. DNA for the CDR3: TGCAGTGCTAGTACCCGAATGGCCTACGAGCAGTACTTC.